In its sample, the clone carrying this T cell receptor (beta chain) was seen a few times. A second PCR, run for about 7 to 12 cycles, used a sample-barcoded 5' primer plus a J-beta primer mix. MiXCR, run by TCRdb on the 5' RACE reads, gives a single entry per CDR3 protein. This table has about 580,000 distinct CDR3 sequences, around 48% appearing once. This record belongs to a study of blood T cells in healthy people across ages. The sequence derives from a man older than 75 in good health. Sequenced input: blood.

CDR3 amino acids: CSARTRNEQFF. CDR3 DNA: TGCAGTGCTCGGACTAGGAATGAGCAGTTCTTC. The rearrangement uses TRBV20-1 and TRBJ2-1; TRBD2 matches 7 bases. The CDR3 length is 11 residues. V trimming: 5 bases; J trimming: 7 bases; junction bases outside the gene matches: 2. Germline V CDR1 and CDR2: DFQATT, SNEGSKA (reference sequence).